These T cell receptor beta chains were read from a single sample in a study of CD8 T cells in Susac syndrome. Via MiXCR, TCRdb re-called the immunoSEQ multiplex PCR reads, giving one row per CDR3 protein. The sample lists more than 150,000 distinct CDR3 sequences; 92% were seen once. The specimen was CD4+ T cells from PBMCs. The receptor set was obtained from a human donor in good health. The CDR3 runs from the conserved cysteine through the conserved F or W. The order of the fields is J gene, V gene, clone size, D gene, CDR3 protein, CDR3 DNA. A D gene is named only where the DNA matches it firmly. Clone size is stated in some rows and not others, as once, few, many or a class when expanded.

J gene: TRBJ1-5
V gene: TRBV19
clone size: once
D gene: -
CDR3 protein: CASSSTTNQPQHF
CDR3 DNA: TGTGCCAGTAGCTCCACAACGAATCAGCCCCAGCATTTT

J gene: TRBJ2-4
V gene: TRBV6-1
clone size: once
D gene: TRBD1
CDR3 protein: CASSETGAANIQYF
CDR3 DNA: TGTGCCAGCAGTGAGACAGGGGCGGCAAACATTCAGTACTTC

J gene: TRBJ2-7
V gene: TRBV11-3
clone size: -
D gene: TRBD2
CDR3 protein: CASSLDRGSGLAYEQYF
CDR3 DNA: TGTGCCAGCAGCTTAGATCGGGGTAGCGGGCTCGCCTACGAGCAGTACTTC

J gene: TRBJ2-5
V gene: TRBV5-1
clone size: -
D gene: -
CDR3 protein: CASSSNSWTVQETQYF
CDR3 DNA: TGCGCCAGCAGCTCTAATTCCTGGACAGTCCAAGAGACCCAGTACTTC

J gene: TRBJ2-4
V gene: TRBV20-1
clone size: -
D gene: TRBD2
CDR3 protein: CSALLAGNKNIQYF
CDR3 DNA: TGCAGTGCGCTACTAGCGGGGAATAAAAACATTCAGTACTTC

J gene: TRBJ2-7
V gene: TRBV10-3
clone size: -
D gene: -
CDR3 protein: CAISDDSRPYEQYF
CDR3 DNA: TGTGCCATCAGCGATGACAGCCGTCCCTACGAGCAGTACTTC

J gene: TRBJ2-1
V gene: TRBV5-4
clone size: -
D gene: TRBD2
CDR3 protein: CASYGGGTTPYNEQFF
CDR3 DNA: TGTGCCAGCTATGGGGGAGGGACTACCCCCTACAATGAGCAGTTCTTC

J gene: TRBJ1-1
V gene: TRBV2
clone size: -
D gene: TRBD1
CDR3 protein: CASTLETGGTEAFF
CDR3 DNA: TGTGCCAGCACCCTAGAGACAGGGGGCACTGAAGCTTTCTTT

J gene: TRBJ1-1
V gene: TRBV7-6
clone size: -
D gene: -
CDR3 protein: CASSSDPIGTEAFF
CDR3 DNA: TGTGCCAGCAGCTCAGACCCTATCGGCACTGAAGCTTTCTTT

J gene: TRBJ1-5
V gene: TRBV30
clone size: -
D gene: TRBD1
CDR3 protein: CAWSALDRDQPQHF
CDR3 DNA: TGTGCCTGGAGTGCCCTAGACAGGGATCAGCCCCAGCATTTT

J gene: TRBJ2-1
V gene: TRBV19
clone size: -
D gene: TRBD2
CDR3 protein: CASSVPGTSAYNEQFF
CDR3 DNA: TGTGCCAGTAGTGTTCCAGGGACTAGCGCCTACAATGAGCAGTTCTTC

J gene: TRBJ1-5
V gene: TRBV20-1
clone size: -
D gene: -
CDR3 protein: CSARRTGFNQPQHF
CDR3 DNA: TGCAGTGCTAGGAGGACGGGATTCAATCAGCCCCAGCATTTT

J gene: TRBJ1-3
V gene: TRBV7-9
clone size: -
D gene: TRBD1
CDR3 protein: CASSRDRGNTIYF
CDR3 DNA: TGTGCCAGCTCCCGGGACAGGGGAAACACCATATATTTT

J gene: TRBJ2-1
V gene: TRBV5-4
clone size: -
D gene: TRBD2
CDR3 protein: CASSQTSGGGYNEQFF
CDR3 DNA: TGTGCCAGCAGCCAGACTAGCGGGGGGGGATACAATGAGCAGTTCTTC

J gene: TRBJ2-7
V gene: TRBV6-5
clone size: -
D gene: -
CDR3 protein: CASSGGYEQYF
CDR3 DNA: TGTGCCAGCAGTGGGGGTTACGAGCAGTACTTC

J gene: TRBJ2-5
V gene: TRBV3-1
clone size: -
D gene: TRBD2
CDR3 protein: CASSQIPGTSEYQETQYF
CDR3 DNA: TGTGCCAGCAGCCAAATCCCGGGGACTAGTGAGTACCAAGAGACCCAGTACTTC

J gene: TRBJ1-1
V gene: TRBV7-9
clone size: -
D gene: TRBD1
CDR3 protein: CASSESGTGTEAFF
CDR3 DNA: TGTGCCAGCAGCGAGTCCGGGACAGGCACTGAAGCTTTCTTT

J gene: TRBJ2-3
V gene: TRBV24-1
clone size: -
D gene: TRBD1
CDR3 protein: CATSDETGGLDTQYF
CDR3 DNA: TGTGCCACCAGTGATGAGACAGGGGGTTTAGATACGCAGTATTTT

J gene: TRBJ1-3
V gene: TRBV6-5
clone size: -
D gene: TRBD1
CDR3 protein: CASSYSLRTGGSGNTIYF
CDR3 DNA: TGTGCCAGCAGTTACTCGCTTCGAACAGGGGGCTCTGGAAACACCATATATTTT

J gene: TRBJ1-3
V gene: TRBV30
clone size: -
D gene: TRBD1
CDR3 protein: CAWSPGTGLFSGNTIYF
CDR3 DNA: TGTGCCTGGAGTCCCGGGACAGGGCTCTTCTCTGGAAACACCATATATTTT

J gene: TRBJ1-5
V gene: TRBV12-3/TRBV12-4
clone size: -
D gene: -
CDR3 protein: CASSLGKGQPQHF
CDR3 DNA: TGTGCCAGCAGTTTGGGGAAGGGTCAGCCCCAGCATTTT

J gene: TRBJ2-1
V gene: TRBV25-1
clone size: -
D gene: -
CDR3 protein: CASSERVENEQFF
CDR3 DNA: TGTGCCAGCAGTGAAAGGGTGGAAAATGAGCAGTTCTTC

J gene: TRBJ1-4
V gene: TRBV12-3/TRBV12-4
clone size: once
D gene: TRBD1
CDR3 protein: CASSPRTGIGEKLFF
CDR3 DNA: TGTGCCAGCAGTCCGAGGACAGGGATTGGTGAAAAACTGTTTTTT

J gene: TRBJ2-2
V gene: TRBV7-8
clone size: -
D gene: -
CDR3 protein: CASSLHQAGSATGELFF
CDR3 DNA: TGTGCCAGCAGCTTACACCAGGCAGGTTCGGCCACCGGGGAGCTGTTTTTT

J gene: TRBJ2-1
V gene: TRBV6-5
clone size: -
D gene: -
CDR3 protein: CASSYAEAPYNEQFF
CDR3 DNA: TGTGCCAGCAGTTACGCAGAGGCCCCCTACAATGAGCAGTTCTTC

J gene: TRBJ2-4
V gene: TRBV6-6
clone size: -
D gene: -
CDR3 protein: CASNTGIAKNIQYF
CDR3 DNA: TGTGCCAGCAACACCGGGATAGCCAAAAACATTCAGTACTTC

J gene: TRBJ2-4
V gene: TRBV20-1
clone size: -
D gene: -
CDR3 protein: CSASRQGGDIQYF
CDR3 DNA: TGCAGTGCATCCCGACAGGGCGGGGACATTCAGTACTTC

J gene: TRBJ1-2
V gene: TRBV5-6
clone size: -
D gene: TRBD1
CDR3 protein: CASSSPDREGYTF
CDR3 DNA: TGTGCCAGCAGCTCCCCGGACAGGGAAGGCTACACCTTC

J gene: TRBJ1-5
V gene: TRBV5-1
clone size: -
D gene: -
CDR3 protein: CASSLAPLGGNQPQHF
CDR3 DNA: TGCGCCAGCAGCTTGGCCCCGTTGGGCGGTAATCAGCCCCAGCATTTT

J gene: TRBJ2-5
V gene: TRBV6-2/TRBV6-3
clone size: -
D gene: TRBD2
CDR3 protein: CASRPDVRLAGVETQYF
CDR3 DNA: TGTGCCAGCAGGCCGGACGTAAGACTAGCGGGGGTTGAGACCCAGTACTTC

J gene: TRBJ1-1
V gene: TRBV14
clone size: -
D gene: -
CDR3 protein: CASSQVFGTEAFF
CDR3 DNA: TGTGCCAGCAGCCAAGTGTTCGGCACTGAAGCTTTCTTT

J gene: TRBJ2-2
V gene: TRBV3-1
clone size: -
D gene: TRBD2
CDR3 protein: CASSQASGRRTGELFF
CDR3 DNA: TGTGCCAGCAGCCAAGCTAGCGGGAGGAGGACCGGGGAGCTGTTTTTT

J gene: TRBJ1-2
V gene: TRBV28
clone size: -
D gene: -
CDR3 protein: CASSLMGGGLGYGYTF
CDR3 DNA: TGTGCCAGCAGTTTAATGGGCGGGGGGCTGGGCTATGGCTACACCTTC

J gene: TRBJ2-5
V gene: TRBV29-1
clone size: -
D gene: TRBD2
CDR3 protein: CSVGLAGSQETQYF
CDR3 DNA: TGCAGCGTTGGACTAGCGGGTTCCCAAGAGACCCAGTACTTC

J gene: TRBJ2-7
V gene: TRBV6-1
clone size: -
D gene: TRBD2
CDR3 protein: CASSPSGRRNEQYF
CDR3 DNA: TGTGCCAGCAGCCCAAGCGGGAGGAGGAACGAGCAGTACTTC

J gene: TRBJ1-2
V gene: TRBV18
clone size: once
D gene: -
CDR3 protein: CASSPQREDYGYTF
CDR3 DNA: TGTGCCAGCTCACCCCAACGGGAAGACTATGGCTACACCTTC

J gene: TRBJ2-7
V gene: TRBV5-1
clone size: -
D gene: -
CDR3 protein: CASTPGGDSAYEQYF
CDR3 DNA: TGCGCCAGCACCCCAGGGGGGGACAGCGCCTACGAGCAGTACTTC

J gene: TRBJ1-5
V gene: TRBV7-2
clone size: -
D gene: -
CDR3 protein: CASSYQGTNNQPQHF
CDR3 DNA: TGTGCCAGCAGCTACCAGGGGACAAATAATCAGCCCCAGCATTTT

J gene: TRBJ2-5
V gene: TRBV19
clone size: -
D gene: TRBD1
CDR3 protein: CASSDTTGGLGETQYF
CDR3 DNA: TGTGCCAGTAGTGACACAACAGGGGGCCTCGGAGAGACCCAGTACTTC

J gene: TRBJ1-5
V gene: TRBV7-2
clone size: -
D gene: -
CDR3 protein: CASSSGTRENQPQHF
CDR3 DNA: TGTGCCAGCAGCTCAGGGACACGGGAAAATCAGCCCCAGCATTTT

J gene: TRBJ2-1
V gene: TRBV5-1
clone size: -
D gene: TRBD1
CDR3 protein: CASSLEPGGQYNEQFF
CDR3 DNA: TGCGCCAGCAGCTTGGAGCCAGGGGGCCAGTACAATGAGCAGTTCTTC

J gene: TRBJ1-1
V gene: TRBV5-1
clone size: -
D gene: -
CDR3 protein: CASSPSGHTEAFF
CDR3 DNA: TGCGCCAGCAGCCCCTCGGGCCACACTGAAGCTTTCTTT

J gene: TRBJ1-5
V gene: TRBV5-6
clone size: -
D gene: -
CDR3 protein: CASSAGGGSNQPQHF
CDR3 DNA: TGTGCCAGCAGCGCAGGTGGGGGTAGCAATCAGCCCCAGCATTTT

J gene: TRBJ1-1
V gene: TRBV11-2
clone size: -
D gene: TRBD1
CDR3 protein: CASSSLTGNAEAFF
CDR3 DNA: TGTGCCAGCAGCTCCCTGACAGGGAACGCTGAAGCTTTCTTT

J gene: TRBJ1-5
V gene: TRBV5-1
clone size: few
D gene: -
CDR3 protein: CASSLGGSNQPQHF
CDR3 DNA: TGTGCCAGCAGTTTAGGGGGAAGCAATCAGCCCCAGCATTTT

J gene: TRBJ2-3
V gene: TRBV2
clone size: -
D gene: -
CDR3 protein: CASSEQGSDTQYF
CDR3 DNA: TGTGCCAGCAGCGAACAGGGTTCGGATACGCAGTATTTT

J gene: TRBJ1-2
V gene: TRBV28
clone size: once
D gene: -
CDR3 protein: CASRKVISNYGYTF
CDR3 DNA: TGTGCCAGCAGAAAAGTGATTTCTAACTATGGCTACACCTTC

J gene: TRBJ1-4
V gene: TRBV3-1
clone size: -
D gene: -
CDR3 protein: CASSQKQNNEKLFF
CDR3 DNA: TGTGCCAGCAGCCAAAAACAGAATAATGAAAAACTGTTTTTT

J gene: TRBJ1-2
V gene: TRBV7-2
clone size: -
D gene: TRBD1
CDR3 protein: CASSGGGTGGIYGYTF
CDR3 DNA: TGTGCCAGCAGCGGCGGCGGCACAGGGGGAATCTATGGCTACACCTTC

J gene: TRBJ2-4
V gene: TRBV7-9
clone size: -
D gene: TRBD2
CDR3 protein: CASSPPGLAGVLVKNIQYF
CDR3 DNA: TGTGCCAGCAGCCCCCCGGGACTAGCGGGGGTGCTGGTCAAAAACATTCAGTACTTC

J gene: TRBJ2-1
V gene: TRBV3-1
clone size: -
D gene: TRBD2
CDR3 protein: CASSQVSGGYNEQFF
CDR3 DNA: TGTGCCAGCAGCCAAGTGTCGGGAGGTTACAATGAGCAGTTCTTC

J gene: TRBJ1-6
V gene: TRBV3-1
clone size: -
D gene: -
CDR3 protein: CASSQVAGYNSPLHF
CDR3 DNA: TGTGCCAGCAGCCAAGTCGCAGGGTACAATTCACCCCTCCACTTT

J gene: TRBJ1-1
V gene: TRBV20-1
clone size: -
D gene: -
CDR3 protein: CSARALLSGGRNTEAFF
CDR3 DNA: TGCAGTGCTAGAGCCCTACTTTCTGGGGGGAGGAACACTGAAGCTTTCTTT

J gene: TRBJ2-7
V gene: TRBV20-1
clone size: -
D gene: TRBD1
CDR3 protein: CSARGLDRGTYEQYF
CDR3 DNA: TGCAGTGCTAGAGGCCTGGACAGGGGTACCTACGAGCAGTACTTC

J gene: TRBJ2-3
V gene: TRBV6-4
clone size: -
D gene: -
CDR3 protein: CASSERGDAPDTQYF
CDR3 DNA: TGTGCCAGCAGTGAAAGAGGGGACGCACCAGATACGCAGTATTTT

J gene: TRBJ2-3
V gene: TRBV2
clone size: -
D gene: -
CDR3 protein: CASRTDPDTQYF
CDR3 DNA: TGTGCCAGCAGGACTGACCCAGATACGCAGTATTTT

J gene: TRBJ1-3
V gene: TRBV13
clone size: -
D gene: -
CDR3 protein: CASSRTGGGNTIYF
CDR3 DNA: TGTGCCAGCAGCCGAACCGGGGGCGGAAACACCATATATTTT

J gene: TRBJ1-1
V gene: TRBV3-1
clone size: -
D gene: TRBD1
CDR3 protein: CASSRQGDSRDTEAFF
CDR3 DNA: TGTGCCAGCAGCCGCCAGGGGGACAGCCGGGACACTGAAGCTTTCTTT